The 24 T cell receptor beta chains reported below all come from one sample, sequenced in a study of T cells in Graves' hyperthyroidism and ophthalmopathy. The CDR3 regions of TCR beta were amplified from RNA transcripts. TCR CDR3 underwent first-round RT-PCR with the HTBI primer set. MiXCR was run by TCRdb on the multiplex PCR reads, yielding one entry per CDR3 protein. The repertoire holds 75,000 to 100,000 distinct CDR3 sequences, with around 42% as singletons. The sequencing sample was made of peripheral blood or thyroid tissue (not recorded which). Receptors originate from a woman aged 30 to 39 with Graves' hyperthyroidism.

The table lists this clonotype with a count of one. This may stem from a read error, because a much larger clone lies one nucleotide away. Given the absence of the conserved phenylalanine or tryptophan at the CDR3 end, a read error is likely. Because the CDR3's place on the DNA is in doubt, the DNA is left out and the CDR3 is given as listed by TCRdb. V is TRBV5-1 and J is TRBJ2-7; TRBD2 reflects the table's D call only, with no check against the DNA. Germline values: CDR1 SGHRS, CDR2 YFSETQ. Termini included, the CDR3 measures 14 amino acids. CDR3 residues: CASSLDGTSYERYL.

The sample holds a few counts of this clonotype. The genes are TRBV7-9 and TRBJ2-3, with TRBD2 matching over 8 bases. V trimming: 11 bases; J trimming: 2 bases; junction bases outside the gene matches: 27. The CDR3 length is 20 residues. Germline CDR1 is SEHNR and CDR2 is FQNEAQ (reference sequence). CDR3 sequence: CAVPGGAASFVRGDTDTQYF. In DNA, the CDR3 is TGTGCCGTCCCGGGGGGGGCCGCCTCTTTTGTCCGGGGAGACACAGATACGCAGTATTTT.

The sample holds many counts of this clonotype. The CDR3 here is CASALAGGETQYF. The CDR3 DNA sequence: TGTGCCAGCGCTCTCGCCGGGGGAGAGACCCAGTACTTC. This sequence joins TRBV7-2 and TRBJ2-5, with a weak D call TRBD2 (6 bases). V lost 8 bases, J lost 4 bases, and 14 bases lay in between. Germline CDR1 and CDR2: SGHTA and FQGNSA. The CDR3 is 13 amino acids.

As for this clonotype: Since the CDR3 does not end with the conserved phenylalanine or tryptophan, this likely comes from a read error. This sequence joins TRBV7-2 and TRBJ1-1; D perhaps matches TRBD1 (5 bases). Germline assignment: CDR1 SGHTA and CDR2 FQGNSA. The V and J ends lost 4 bases and 5 bases respectively, with 11 bases between them. The CDR3 totals 13 residues. The CDR3 loop is CASSSSRGTEAFL. The CDR3 bases are TGTGCCAGCAGCTCCAGCCGGGGGACTGAAGCTTTCCTT.

J is TRBJ1-2 and V is TRBV10-3, with D perhaps TRBD1 (5 bases). The CDR3 length is 14 residues. V was trimmed by 3 bases and J by 0 bases, leaving 8 bases between them. Germline lookup yields CDR1 ENHRY and CDR2 SYGVKD. The CDR3 DNA is TGTGCCATCAGTGACGACAGCGCTAACTATGGCTACACCTTC. Protein: CAISDDSANYGYTF.

This clonotype was counted at least ten times. The rearrangement links TRBV28 to TRBJ2-5; TRBD1 might be the D (6 bases). Trimming took 3 bases from V and 5 from J, leaving 16 bases between them. CDR3 length equals 15 residues. In germline, CDR1 is MDHEN, CDR2 SYDVKM. CDR3 coding DNA: TGTGCCAGCAGTTTTGATACAGGGAAAGTGGAGACCCAGTACTTC. Amino acids: CASSFDTGKVETQYF.

CDR3 loop: CASHGQGKAGELFF. CDR3 bases: TGTGCCAGCCACGGACAGGGGAAAGCCGGGGAGCTGTTTTTT. The chain joins TRBV19 to TRBJ2-2; 9 bases match TRBD1. V shed 9 bases, J shed 6 bases, and the junction held 8 bases outside the gene matches. The CDR3 totals 14 residues. Germline CDR1 is LNHDA and CDR2 is SQIVND (reference sequence).

This clonotype was seen only a few times. The V call is TRBV6-5, the J call TRBJ1-5; D ambiguous. The V end lost 2 bases, the J end lost 7 bases, and 9 bases lay between the germline ends. The CDR3 spans 13 residues. CDR1 is MNHEY, CDR2 SVGAGI, per germline. CDR3 region: CASSYPIQQPQHF. CDR3 sequence (DNA): TGTGCCAGCAGTTACCCGATTCAGCAGCCCCAGCATTTT.

This clonotype was counted many times. For the CDR3, the DNA is TGTGCCAGCAGCCAAGATTCGAGTTACGAGCAGTACTTC. It specifies CASSQDSSYEQYF. This chain uses TRBV4-2 with TRBJ2-7, with unresolved D. The CDR3 consists of 13 residues. V dropped 0 bases and J dropped 4 bases, with 7 bases sitting between them. Germline V gene lookup returns CDR1 LGHNA and CDR2 YNFKEQ.

In the case of this clonotype: Being one base from a much bigger clone, this may be a read error. This rearrangement joins TRBV9 to TRBJ2-5; no definite D call. Between the trimmed V and J ends, which lost 5 bases and 1 base, there was a span of 15 bases. CDR3 length equals 15 residues. Germline V lookup: CDR1 SGDLS, CDR2 YYNGEE. CDR3 amino acids: CASSLVNSCQETQYF. The CDR3 DNA reads TGTGCCAGCAGTTTGGTGAACAGCTGCCAAGAGACCCAGTACTTC.

Notes on this clonotype: At one of its ends the junction is not consistent with the germline gene, which may arise from a read error. The CDR3 DNA is TGCGCCAGCAGCTTCGACCCCTCGACTGGGGCCAACGTCCCGACTTTC. Translating it yields CASSFDPSTGANVPTF. The chain recombines TRBV5-1 with TRBJ2-6; D is perhaps TRBD1 (5 bases). Germline V gene data show CDR1 as SGHRS and CDR2 as YFSETQ. CDR3 length: 16 amino acids.

This clonotype was observed many times. This rearrangement joins TRBV20-1 to TRBJ1-6; D uncertain. This CDR3 region has 15 residues. Looked up from germline, CDR1 is DFQATT and CDR2 is SNEGSKA (reference sequence). V was pared by 5 bases and J by 4 bases, with 15 bases between. As DNA, the CDR3 is TGCAGTGCTGTCCCGACGGGCCGTTATAATTCACCCCTCCACTTT. It is translated as CSAVPTGRYNSPLHF.

This clonotype occurred once. The V and J genes are TRBV9 and TRBJ2-5; D is unclear. Trimming removed 3 bases at V and 5 bases at J, with 8 bases between. CDR3 length: 12 residues. Germline V gene lookup returns CDR1 SGDLS and CDR2 YYNGEE. The CDR3 here is CASSEEPETQYF. CDR3 DNA: TGTGCCAGCAGCGAAGAACCGGAGACCCAGTACTTC.

This clonotype has a count of ten or more. The chain has TRBV6-5 and TRBJ1-5, with unresolved D. Trimming stripped 6 bases from V and 11 bases from J, with 20 bases between. Germline V lookup: CDR1 MNHEY, CDR2 SVGAGI. CDR3 length: 14 residues. The CDR3 DNA sequence: TGTGCCAGCAGCGATATAGGACTGCCACGGGCCCAGCATTTT. It specifies CASSDIGLPRAQHF.

This clonotype was observed many times. The chain has TRBV12-3 or TRBV12-4 and TRBJ1-5, with D perhaps matching TRBD1 (5 bases). CDR3 length equals 13 residues. V was cut by 3 bases and J by 4 bases, with 7 bases left in between. Here the CDR3 DNA reads TGTGCCAGCAGTTTGACAGAGAATCAGCCCCAGCATTTT. Its translation: CASSLTENQPQHF.

This clonotype was recorded at least ten times. V gene TRBV28 combines with J gene TRBJ2-7; D unclear. The V gene's germline CDR1 is MDHEN and CDR2 SYDVKM. This CDR3 is 15 amino acids long. V was cut by 4 bases and J by 2 bases, with 15 bases left in between. In DNA form, the CDR3 reads TGTGCCAGCAGTTCCCCCCCCCGGGCGACCTACGAGCAGTACTTC. Amino acids: CASSSPPRATYEQYF. Filled out from reference TRBV28 and TRBJ2-7, the complete variable domain reads DVKVTQSSRYLVKRTGEKVFLECVQDMDHENMFWYRQDPGLGLRLIYFSYDVKMKEKGDIPEGYSVSREKKERFSLILESASTNQTSMYLCASSSPPRATYEQYFGPGTRLTVT.

J is TRBJ2-3 and V is TRBV5-1, with D possibly being TRBD2 (5 bases). The CDR3 length is 13 residues. The germline V gene encodes CDR1 SGHRS and CDR2 YFSETQ. The V end was cut by 3 bases, the J end by 9 bases, with 14 bases between. The CDR3 DNA reads TGCGCCAGCAGCTGGGAGTATGAGATGACGCAGTATTTT. It is translated as CASSWEYEMTQYF.

The table lists this clonotype with many counts. The chain has TRBV6-1 and TRBJ1-5; TRBD1 agrees at 11 bases. This CDR3 region has 14 residues. V was clipped by 8 bases and J by 7 bases; unmatched bases: 7. Germline V CDR1 and CDR2: MNHNS, SASEGT. The CDR3 spells CASGGQGVRQPQHF. The CDR3 nucleotides read TGTGCCAGCGGGGGACAGGGGGTTAGACAGCCCCAGCATTTT.

This clonotype was seen only once. The junction and the germline gene differ at one end; a read error may be behind it. CDR3 residues: CASSVQGAGNTLYF. The CDR3 DNA is TGTGCCAGCAGCGTCCAGGGGGCGGGAAACACCTTATATTTT. The V call is TRBV9, the J call TRBJ1-3; 8 positions match TRBD1. The CDR3 loop spans 14 amino acids. Germline V gene data show CDR1 as SGDLS and CDR2 as YYNGEE.

This clonotype occurred many times. This sequence joins TRBV7-6 and TRBJ1-2; tentative D call: TRBD1 (6 bases). Germline V CDR1 and CDR2: SGHVS, FNYEAQ. The CDR3 is 16 amino acids. The ends were cut back, 0 bases at V and 4 bases at J, with 15 bases in the middle. The CDR3 protein is CASSLAMGASLYGYTF. The CDR3 region has the DNA TGTGCCAGCAGCTTAGCCATGGGGGCTTCGCTCTATGGCTACACCTTC.

This clonotype has only one observation. The rearrangement links TRBV20-1 to TRBJ1-2; D unresolved. The V and J ends lost 1 base and 4 bases respectively, with 7 bases between them. Germline V gene data show CDR1 as DFQATT and CDR2 as SNEGSKA (reference sequence). This CDR3 spans 12 amino acids. The DNA for the CDR3 is TGCAGTGCTAGAGGAACGGTCTATGGCTACACCTTC. Protein product: CSARGTVYGYTF.

This sequence joins TRBV7-4 and TRBJ2-7; TRBD2 aligns across 12 bases. J lost 1 base, V lost 5 bases, and 15 bases had no gene match. CDR1 is SGHVT and CDR2 is SQSDAQ in the germline V gene. This CDR3 has 19 residues. This CDR3 is CASSPSSETSGRRSYEQYF. The CDR3 nucleotides read TGTGCCAGCAGCCCTAGTAGCGAAACTAGCGGGAGGAGGTCCTACGAGCAGTACTTC. The entire variable domain, with the rest obtained from reference TRBV7-4 and TRBJ2-7, is as follows: GAGVSQSPRYKVAKRGRDVALRCDSISGHVTLYWYRQTLGQGSEVLTYSQSDAQRDKSGRPSGRFSAERPERSVSTLKIQRTEQGDSAVYLCASSPSSETSGRRSYEQYFGPGTRLTVT.

The rearrangement uses TRBV7-6 and TRBJ1-5, with D uncertain. Germline CDR1 and CDR2: SGHVS and FNYEAQ. V was trimmed by 4 bases and J by 5 bases, leaving 21 bases between them. The CDR3 loop spans 17 amino acids. The CDR3 loop is CASSSSGVLGVDQPQHF. The CDR3 bases are TGTGCCAGCAGCTCTTCGGGAGTTCTCGGAGTCGATCAGCCCCAGCATTTT.

This clonotype was seen many times. The chain carries TRBV7-9 and TRBJ2-7; D might be TRBD2 (6 bases). Germline V lookup: CDR1 SEHNR, CDR2 FQNEAQ (reference sequence). The CDR3 is made up of 14 amino acids. Trimming cost V 7 bases and J 3 bases, with 16 bases left between them. The CDR3 DNA reads as TGTGCCAGCACCTCGGGCCGGGAGCGCTACGAGCAGTACTTC. Protein sequence: CASTSGRERYEQYF.